A single sample is the source of the 28 T cell receptor beta chains below, sequenced in a study of blood T cell repertoires in COVID-19. TCRdb keeps only in-frame clones here, not all; method: immunoSEQ multiplex PCR. There are approximately 97,000 clones in the sample; roughly 90% occur only once, and around 5% lies in the top ten. What was sequenced was peripheral blood. These receptors were collected from a woman aged 45-65 years with COVID-19, enrolled during active disease.

The V gene is TRBV6-5, the J gene TRBJ1-1, with D unresolved. This CDR3 contains 12 residues. Looked up from germline, CDR1 is MNHEY and CDR2 is SVGAGI. V was clipped by 8 bases and J by 4 bases, with 11 bases between them. CDR3 in amino acids: CASHTRGTEAFF. As DNA, the CDR3 is TGTGCCAGCCACACTCGGGGCACTGAAGCTTTCTTT.

The chain uses TRBV7-9 and TRBJ1-1; D gene ambiguous. V lost 3 bases and J 6 bases, leaving 14 bases between the germline ends. The V gene's germline CDR1 is SEHNR and CDR2 FQNEAQ (reference sequence). The CDR3 length is 14 residues. The CDR3 loop reads CASSFYPRIPEAFF. The CDR3 DNA sequence: TGTGCCAGCAGCTTCTATCCCAGGATCCCTGAAGCTTTCTTT.

This rearrangement joins TRBV28 to TRBJ2-5, with 7 bases matching TRBD1. The V segment lost 8 bases and the J segment 5 bases; nucleotides outside the gene matches: 8. This CDR3 has 13 residues. From germline, CDR1 is MDHEN and CDR2 SYDVKM. CDR3: CASALTGTETQYF. DNA of the CDR3: TGTGCCAGCGCCCTGACAGGGACGGAGACCCAGTACTTC. Drawing the rest from reference TRBV28 and TRBJ2-5, the complete variable domain is DVKVTQSSRYLVKRTGEKVFLECVQDMDHENMFWYRQDPGLGLRLIYFSYDVKMKEKGDIPEGYSVSREKKERFSLILESASTNQTSMYLCASALTGTETQYFGPGTRLLVL.

The J gene is TRBJ2-1, the V gene TRBV2; 7 positions match TRBD2. V lost 8 bases, J lost 0 bases, and 13 bases stayed unmatched. This CDR3 region has 17 residues. The germline V gene encodes CDR1 SNHLY and CDR2 FYNNEI. Here the CDR3 reads CASGWDRRGSSYNEQFF. CDR3 sequence (DNA): TGTGCCAGCGGGTGGGATAGGCGGGGGTCCTCCTACAATGAGCAGTTCTTC.

The rearrangement links TRBV3-1 (or the pseudogene TRBV3-2) to TRBJ1-6, with D perhaps TRBD1 (5 bases). CDR3 length: 16 amino acids. Per the germline V gene, CDR1 is LGHDT and CDR2 is YNNKEL (reference sequence). The V end lost 1 base, the J end lost 3 bases, and 10 bases lay between the germline ends. CDR3 DNA: TGTGCCAGCAGCCAAGTGCGGGGGAACTATAATTCACCCCTCCACTTT. The encoded protein is CASSQVRGNYNSPLHF.

This clone was observed once. The rearrangement links TRBV4-2 to TRBJ1-6; a weak D match, TRBD1 (6 bases). V gave up 4 bases and J gave up 5 bases, with 15 bases separating them. This CDR3 region has 16 residues. The germline gives CDR1 LGHNA, CDR2 YNFKEQ. For the CDR3, the DNA is TGTGCCAGCAGCCGTGTCCAGGGGCAGGATAATTCACCCCTCCACTTT. It specifies CASSRVQGQDNSPLHF.

This clone appeared a few times. The V gene is TRBV5-4, the J gene TRBJ1-3; D is ambiguous. Trimming left V 2 bases short and J 2 bases short, with 8 bases between. This CDR3 has 14 amino acids. Germline V gene sequence: CDR1 SGHNT, CDR2 YYREEE (reference sequence). CDR3 residues: CASSFGVPGNTIYF. The CDR3 bases are TGTGCCAGCAGCTTCGGGGTCCCTGGAAACACCATATATTTT.

This clone was picked up one time. V is TRBV7-3 and J is TRBJ2-5; 8 bases fit TRBD1. CDR1 and CDR2 (germline): SGHTA, FQGTGA. Trimming cost V 5 bases and J 4 bases; bases outside gene matches: 6. The CDR3 loop spans 14 amino acids. Here the CDR3 DNA reads TGTGCCAGCAGCCCTAGACAGGGGTCAGAGACCCAGTACTTC. Its translation is CASSPRQGSETQYF. Variable domain in full (rest from reference TRBV7-3 and TRBJ2-5): GAGVSQTPSNKVTEKGKYVELRCDPISGHTALYWYRQSLGQGPEFLIYFQGTGAADDSGLPNDRFFAVRPEGSVSTLKIQRTERGDSAVYLCASSPRQGSETQYFGPGTRLLVL.

V gene TRBV5-1 combines with J gene TRBJ2-7, with 10 nucleotides matching TRBD2. The trim removed 0 bases at V and 6 bases at J, leaving 0 bases unmatched. The CDR3 length is 13 residues. CDR1 is SGHRS and CDR2 is YFSETQ in the germline V gene. CDR3 DNA: TGCGCCAGCAGCTTGGGACTAGCGGGCGAGCAGTACTTC. It yields the protein CASSLGLAGEQYF.

J is TRBJ2-3 and V is TRBV5-1; D is uncertain. CDR3 length: 15 residues. Per the germline V gene, CDR1 is SGHRS and CDR2 is YFSETQ. Trimming removed 1 base at V and 0 bases at J, with 9 bases between. The CDR3 loop is CASSLSSLSTDTQYF. The CDR3 DNA reads as TGCGCCAGCAGCTTGTCTAGTCTAAGCACAGATACGCAGTATTTT.

In its sample, this clone was seen once. The chain is built from TRBV7-9 and TRBJ2-7; 7 nucleotides align to TRBD1. The length of the CDR3 is 12 residues. The trim removed 5 bases at V and 9 bases at J, leaving 7 bases unmatched. The germline gives CDR1 SEHNR, CDR2 FQNEAQ (reference sequence). The CDR3 nucleotides are TGTGCCAGCAGCCGGGACAGTATAGGGCAGTACTTC. It translates to CASSRDSIGQYF.

This chain uses TRBV4-1 with TRBJ2-3; 13 bases agree with TRBD2. This CDR3 spans 17 amino acids. The germline CDR1 and CDR2 sequences are MGHRA and YSYEKL. J gave up 0 bases and V 4 bases, and 4 bases lay outside the gene matches. DNA of the CDR3: TGCGCCAGCAGCCGGACTAGCGGGGGTTCTAGCACAGATACGCAGTATTTT. Amino acids: CASSRTSGGSSTDTQYF.

The chain employs TRBV5-6 and TRBJ1-2; D is unresolved. The V end was cut by 4 bases, the J end by 4 bases, with 17 bases between. The CDR3 extends over 15 amino acids. CDR1 SGHDT and CDR2 YYEEEE come from the germline V gene. This chain's CDR3 is CASSRGSTGSYGYTF. Here the CDR3 DNA reads TGTGCCAGCAGCCGAGGGTCCACCGGGAGCTATGGCTACACCTTC.

The genes are TRBV9 and TRBJ2-7, with D hard to call. V lost 0 bases and J 5 bases, leaving 3 bases between the germline ends. The CDR3 totals 11 residues. Germline assignment: CDR1 SGDLS and CDR2 YYNGEE. This CDR3 is CASSVGDEQYF. The CDR3 region has the DNA TGTGCCAGCAGCGTAGGAGACGAGCAGTACTTC.

This clone has more than one count but fewer than ten. This chain joins TRBV7-9 and TRBJ1-6; D might be TRBD1 (6 bases). V lost 5 bases to trimming and J lost 7 bases, with 12 bases between them. There are 14 residues in the CDR3. Germline V gives CDR1 SEHNR, CDR2 FQNEAQ (reference sequence). In DNA, the CDR3 is TGTGCCAGCAGCGACGGACAGACAAATTCACCCCTCCACTTT. It specifies CASSDGQTNSPLHF.

The rearrangement joins TRBV28 to TRBJ1-1; 10 nucleotides match TRBD1. The CDR3 spans 16 residues. The germline V gene encodes CDR1 MDHEN and CDR2 SYDVKM. J lost 4 bases, V lost 6 bases, and 11 bases had no gene match. CDR3 loop: CASSTPETGGVTEAFF. The DNA of the CDR3 is TGTGCCAGCAGCACCCCCGAGACAGGGGGCGTCACTGAAGCTTTCTTT.

V usage is TRBV11-2 and J usage is TRBJ2-6, with TRBD1 matching over 8 bases. The CDR3 spans 16 residues. From germline, CDR1 is SGHAT and CDR2 FQNNGV. After removal of 5 bases from V and 0 bases from J, the junction contained 3 bases not matched to a gene. The CDR3 sequence is CASSNRGSSGANVLTF. As DNA, the CDR3 is TGTGCCAGCAGCAACAGGGGGAGCTCTGGGGCCAACGTCCTGACTTTC.

The V call is TRBV14, the J call TRBJ2-7, with 7 nucleotides matching TRBD2. This CDR3 spans 14 amino acids. CDR1 is SGHDN, CDR2 FVKESK, per germline. V shed 4 bases, J shed 2 bases, and the junction held 5 bases outside the gene matches. CDR3 amino acids: CASSPRLAAYEQYF. The CDR3 DNA follows: TGTGCCAGCAGCCCCCGGCTAGCGGCCTACGAGCAGTACTTC.

This clone was recorded a few times. The V call is TRBV6-5, the J call TRBJ1-2; TRBD1 agrees at 9 bases. Germline V CDR1 and CDR2: MNHEY, SVGAGI. The CDR3 covers 14 residues. The J segment lost 4 bases and the V segment lost 6 bases, leaving 6 bases of the junction unmatched. The CDR3 region is CASSRDRGGYGYTF. In DNA form, the CDR3 reads TGTGCCAGCAGCCGAGACAGGGGGGGCTATGGCTACACCTTC.

In its sample, this clone was seen a few times. V is TRBV19 and J is TRBJ2-1; D possibly corresponds to TRBD2 (5 bases). V lost 5 bases and J 0 bases, leaving 11 bases between the germline ends. Germline CDR1 is LNHDA and CDR2 is SQIVND (reference sequence). The CDR3 is 15 residues long. Here the CDR3 reads CASSASLSSYNEQFF. CDR3 bases: TGTGCCAGTAGTGCTAGCTTGAGCTCCTACAATGAGCAGTTCTTC.

The chain employs TRBV2 and TRBJ2-2, with D uncertain. Germline CDR1 and CDR2: SNHLY and FYNNEI. This CDR3 spans 14 amino acids. The V and J ends lost 2 bases and 1 base respectively, with 5 bases between them. CDR3 coding DNA: TGTGCCAGCAGTGAATCATGGAACACCGGGGAGCTGTTTTTT. Its translation is CASSESWNTGELFF.

The chain employs TRBV28 and TRBJ1-2, with TRBD1 matching 11 bases. With 4 bases clipped from V and 7 bases from J, the junction kept 5 bases outside the gene matches. The CDR3 is made up of 14 amino acids. Germline values: CDR1 MDHEN, CDR2 SYDVKM. Here the CDR3 reads CASSSGQGAGGYTF. In DNA, the CDR3 is TGTGCCAGCAGTTCCGGACAGGGGGCGGGTGGCTACACCTTC.

The chain uses TRBV7-9 and TRBJ1-5; D is unclear. CDR1 and CDR2 (germline): SEHNR, FQNEAQ (reference sequence). V was trimmed by 2 bases and J by 7 bases, leaving 12 bases between them. CDR3 length equals 14 residues. The CDR3 bases are TGTGCCAGCAGCTTACCCGGGAACAAACAGCCCCAGCATTTT. Its protein product is CASSLPGNKQPQHF.

The rearrangement links TRBV6-2 or TRBV6-3 to TRBJ2-1, with TRBD1 identical over 7 bases. V was clipped by 6 bases and J by 4 bases; unmatched bases: 9. This CDR3 spans 15 amino acids. Germline V gene data show CDR1 as MNHEY and CDR2 as SVGEGT. The CDR3 coding sequence is TGTGCCAGCAGCCTGGCCGGGACAGCATACAATGAGCAGTTCTTC. This translates into CASSLAGTAYNEQFF.

The chain combines TRBV30 with TRBJ2-3, with D uncertain. This CDR3 spans 14 amino acids. Deletions cut 2 bases from V and 4 bases from J, with 13 bases between. Germline V gene data show CDR1 as GTSNPN and CDR2 as SVGIG (reference sequence). The CDR3 region has the DNA TGTGCCTGGAGTTCGGCCCGGCGGTCAGATACGCAGTATTTT. The encoded protein is CAWSSARRSDTQYF.

This chain links TRBV27 with TRBJ2-7, with D possibly matching TRBD2 (5 bases). The CDR3 is 15 amino acids. The V gene lost 5 bases and the J gene lost 0 bases, with 14 bases spanning the gap. Per germline, CDR1 MNHEY and CDR2 SMNVEV (reference sequence). This CDR3 reads CASSPSTGSSYEQYF. In DNA, the CDR3 is TGTGCCAGCAGTCCCAGTACGGGGAGCTCCTACGAGCAGTACTTC.

The chain joins TRBV27 to TRBJ1-6, with unresolved D. The CDR3 covers 12 residues. Germline V CDR1 and CDR2: MNHEY, SMNVEV (reference sequence). The germline V and J ends were trimmed by 6 bases and 5 bases, with 5 bases remaining between them. DNA for the CDR3: TGTGCCAGCAGCAGGAATAATTCACCCCTCCACTTT. Its translation: CASSRNNSPLHF.

As concerns this clone: Other nucleotide sequences in the sample specify the same CDR3. The genes are TRBV18 and TRBJ2-7; TRBD1 matches 7 bases. This CDR3 spans 13 amino acids. The V gene end was trimmed by 6 bases and the J gene end by 3 bases; junction bases not matched to a gene: 5. Germline-derived CDR1 and CDR2 are KGHSH and LQKENI. For the CDR3, the DNA is TGTGCCAGCTCTCCGGGACAGAACTACGAGCAGTACTTC. The encoded protein is CASSPGQNYEQYF.